The 25 T cell receptor beta chains below all came from one sample that was sequenced in a study of shared clonotypes between healthy human individuals. Profiled with immunoSEQ multiplex PCR; TCRdb holds only in-frame clones, not every one. This sample has roughly 1.4 million clones; approximately 98.5% occur once, and the top ten carry approximately 0.38%. The sequencing input was naive CD4+ T cells sorted from blood. As to subset: CD45RA+ positively selected. These receptors originate from a man younger than 45 in good health.

The rearrangement links TRBV28 to TRBJ2-5; 11 nucleotides align to TRBD1. Unmatched junction bases numbered 5, after V lost 3 bases and J lost 5 bases. CDR3 length equals 15 residues. Germline loops: CDR1 MDHEN, CDR2 SYDVKM. The CDR3 protein is CASSFSGQGEETQYF. As DNA, the CDR3 is TGTGCCAGCAGTTTCTCGGGACAGGGGGAGGAGACCCAGTACTTC.

V is TRBV11-2 and J is TRBJ2-2; TRBD2 agrees at 9 bases. This CDR3 has 17 residues. Per the germline V gene, CDR1 is SGHAT and CDR2 is FQNNGV. J lost 7 bases, V lost 1 base, and 10 bases had no gene match. The CDR3 coding sequence is TGTGCCAGCAGCTTAGTTCCTAGCGGGATTAGAGGCGGGGAGCTGTTTTTT. Protein: CASSLVPSGIRGGELFF.

Note on this clone: A junction boundary mismatches the germline segment, possibly from a read error. The chain links TRBV7-7 to TRBJ2-1; tentative D call: TRBD2 (6 bases). The CDR3 has 16 residues. CDR1 is SSHAT and CDR2 is FNYEAQ in the germline V gene (reference sequence). CDR3 region: CASSPFTGASYNEQFF. The CDR3 nucleotides are TGTGCTAGCAGCCCCTTTACGGGAGCGTCCTACAATGAGCAGTTCTTC.

Remarks on this clone: The same CDR3 is also encoded by other DNA sequences in this sample. The V gene is TRBV5-1, the J gene TRBJ1-1; no definite D call. V was trimmed by 3 bases and J by 2 bases, leaving 8 bases between them. The CDR3 runs 13 residues. Per germline, CDR1 SGHRS and CDR2 YFSETQ. As DNA, the CDR3 is TGCGCCAGCAGCTCTACAAGAAACACTGAAGCTTTCTTT. This translates into CASSSTRNTEAFF.

The chain employs TRBV15 and TRBJ2-1, with 8 bases that match TRBD2. The CDR3 length is 16 residues. V lost 0 bases to trimming and J lost 7 bases; unmatched junction nucleotides: 8. Looked up from germline, CDR1 is LNHNV and CDR2 is YYDKDF (reference sequence). As DNA, the CDR3 is TGTGCCACCAGCAGAGATCCGAGCGGGAGTTTAAATGAGCAGTTCTTC. Translated, it gives CATSRDPSGSLNEQFF.

The chain uses TRBV5-1 and TRBJ2-7; possible D gene TRBD1, 6 bases. Trimming stripped 4 bases from V and 6 bases from J, with 20 bases between. Germline lookup yields CDR1 SGHRS and CDR2 YFSETQ. The CDR3 length is 15 residues. In nucleotides, the CDR3 is TGCGCCAGCAGCCTAGGGCCAGGGGTTTCTTTCGAGCAGTACTTC. It specifies CASSLGPGVSFEQYF.

The V gene is TRBV9, the J gene TRBJ1-2; D remains ambiguous. The CDR3 has 15 amino acids. In germline, CDR1 is SGDLS, CDR2 YYNGEE. V was trimmed by 0 bases and J by 4 bases, leaving 13 bases between them. The CDR3 is CASSVEAAGFYGYTF. The CDR3 region has the DNA TGTGCCAGCAGCGTAGAGGCTGCCGGGTTCTATGGCTACACCTTC.

This clone occurred once. The chain couples TRBV18 to TRBJ2-2; D perhaps matches TRBD2 (7 bases). Germline values: CDR1 KGHSH, CDR2 LQKENI. V gave up 3 bases and J gave up 6 bases, with 20 bases separating them. CDR3 length equals 17 residues. The CDR3 here is CASSPNSGGIHPGELFF. The CDR3 region has the DNA TGTGCCAGCTCACCGAACTCGGGGGGCATCCACCCCGGGGAGCTGTTTTTT.

The rearrangement joins TRBV19 to TRBJ2-1; 10 bases align to TRBD2. The CDR3 is 19 amino acids. V shed 4 bases, J shed 3 bases, and the junction held 15 bases outside the gene matches. The germline CDR1 and CDR2 sequences are LNHDA and SQIVND (reference sequence). CDR3 region: CASSTTRTSGNPGYNEQFF. CDR3 in DNA: TGTGCCAGTAGTACGACAAGGACTAGCGGTAATCCCGGCTACAATGAGCAGTTCTTC.

This rearrangement joins TRBV7-2 to TRBJ1-4, with unresolved D. Germline V gene sequence: CDR1 SGHTA, CDR2 FQGNSA. The CDR3 has 15 amino acids. Between the trimmed V and J ends, which lost 5 bases and 0 bases, there was a span of 10 bases. CDR3 in DNA: TGTGCCAGCAGCCTAACTGGCGCAACTAATGAAAAACTGTTTTTT. It codes for CASSLTGATNEKLFF.

This chain joins TRBV10-1 and TRBJ1-5; no reliable D call. The CDR3 is made up of 13 amino acids. The V end was cut by 4 bases, the J end by 4 bases, with 8 bases between. Germline V CDR1 and CDR2: WNHNN, SYGVQD (reference sequence). The CDR3, as DNA: TGCGCCAGCAGTGTGGGAACTAATCAGCCCCAGCATTTT. Translating it yields CASSVGTNQPQHF.

V and J are TRBV5-4 and TRBJ2-3, with D possibly TRBD2 on 6 matching bases. The CDR3 has 16 amino acids. Germline V CDR1 and CDR2: SGHNT, YYREEE (reference sequence). Trimming shortened V by 5 bases and J by 3 bases, and 19 bases separated the two germline ends. The CDR3 region is CASSREDIRKTDTQYF. CDR3 coding DNA: TGTGCCAGCAGTAGGGAGGATATCCGAAAGACAGATACGCAGTATTTT. Full variable domain (missing parts from reference TRBV5-4 and TRBJ2-3): ETGVTQSPTHLIKTRGQQVTLRCSSQSGHNTVSWYQQALGQGPQFIFQYYREEENGRGNFPPRFSGLQFPNYSSELNVNALELDDSALYLCASSREDIRKTDTQYFGPGTRLTVL.

V gene TRBV4-1 combines with J gene TRBJ2-5, with TRBD1 matching 7 bases. The germline V gene has CDR1 MGHRA and CDR2 YSYEKL. This CDR3 region has 16 residues. After removal of 1 base from V and 1 base from J, the junction contained 6 bases not matched to a gene. The CDR3, as DNA: TGCGCCAGCAGCCAAGCCCCGGGACAGCTCCAAGAGACCCAGTACTTC. Protein product: CASSQAPGQLQETQYF.

The genes are TRBV10-2 and TRBJ2-1, with 8 bases matching TRBD2. J gave up 7 bases and V 6 bases, and 8 bases lay outside the gene matches. The CDR3 contains 14 residues. The germline gives CDR1 WSHSY, CDR2 SAAADI. As DNA, the CDR3 is TGCGCCAGCAGACCTACGGGAGGGTTGAATGAGCAGTTCTTC. It translates to CASRPTGGLNEQFF.

Details on this clone: The junction differs from germline at one of its ends, possibly a read error. This sequence joins TRBV5-3 and TRBJ1-5; 8 bases match TRBD1. TRBV5-3 is marked as an open reading frame, function uncertain. The length of the CDR3 is 14 residues. CDR3 DNA sequence: TGTGCCAGCAGCTTGGACAGGGAGAGACAGCCCCAGCATTTT. Its translation: CASSLDRERQPQHF.

The V gene is TRBV7-3, the J gene TRBJ2-7, with TRBD1 matching 8 bases. This CDR3 has 13 residues. V was pared by 4 bases and J by 3 bases, with 2 bases of the junction left unmatched. CDR1 and CDR2 (germline): SGHTA, FQGTGA. CDR3 residues: CASSYGTGYEQYF. In nucleotides, the CDR3 is TGTGCCAGCAGCTACGGGACAGGCTACGAGCAGTACTTC.

A note on this clone: Additional DNA sequences in this sample encode the identical CDR3. The chain has TRBV18 and TRBJ1-1; D not certain. V shed 6 bases and J shed 0 bases, with 8 bases lying between them. Germline V lookup: CDR1 KGHSH, CDR2 LQKENI. The CDR3 is 13 residues long. CDR3 in amino acids: CASSPDLNTEAFF. CDR3 sequence (DNA): TGTGCCAGCTCCCCTGACCTGAACACTGAAGCTTTCTTT.

The gene calls are TRBV6-6 and TRBJ1-5, with TRBD1 matching 7 bases. Germline CDR1 MNHNY, CDR2 SVGAGI (reference sequence). With V trimmed by 7 bases and J by 2 bases, 11 bases remained unmatched. This CDR3 is built from 16 residues. CDR3 nucleotide sequence: TGTGCCAGCATCGAACAGGGGCCCCCTGGCAATCAGCCCCAGCATTTT. Protein: CASIEQGPPGNQPQHF.

The rearrangement links TRBV30 to TRBJ2-2; TRBD1 agrees at 7 bases. Germline loops: CDR1 GTSNPN, CDR2 SVGIG (reference sequence). This CDR3 region has 15 residues. The ends lost 4 bases at V and 4 bases at J; junction bases unmatched: 9. CDR3 nucleotide sequence: TGTGCCTGGACGACCGGGACAGCGGCCACCGGGGAGCTGTTTTTT. It translates to CAWTTGTAATGELFF. The full variable domain, with the rest looked up from reference TRBV30 and TRBJ2-2, is SQTIHQWPATLVQPVGSPLSLECTVEGTSNPNLYWYRQAAGRGLQLLFYSVGIGQISSEVPQNLSASRPQDRQFILSSKKLLLSDSGFYLCAWTTGTAATGELFFGEGSRLTVL.

The chain carries TRBV19 and TRBJ1-2, with TRBD1 identical over 8 bases. From germline, CDR1 is LNHDA and CDR2 SQIVND (reference sequence). Trimming took 7 bases from V and 0 from J; bases not matched to a gene: 7. CDR3 size: 15 residues. DNA of the CDR3: TGTGCCAGTAATCCGGGACAGGTAACTAACTATGGCTACACCTTC. Translation: CASNPGQVTNYGYTF.

This sequence joins TRBV5-4 and TRBJ2-1, with D perhaps TRBD2 (5 bases). The CDR3 has 14 residues. Germline V gene data show CDR1 as SGHNT and CDR2 as YYREEE (reference sequence). V shed 0 bases and J shed 4 bases, with 8 bases lying between them. As DNA, the CDR3 is TGTGCCAGCAGCTTGGTAGCGCTATACAATGAGCAGTTCTTC. This gives the protein CASSLVALYNEQFF.

V and J are TRBV9 and TRBJ2-1; 11 positions agree with TRBD2. Germline CDR1 SGDLS, CDR2 YYNGEE. This CDR3 comprises 17 residues. V dropped 4 bases and J dropped 4; count of bases not matched to a gene: 10. The DNA of the CDR3 is TGTGCCAGCAGCCCCCGAGGGACTAGCGGAAAATACAATGAGCAGTTCTTC. Translated: CASSPRGTSGKYNEQFF. Together with reference TRBV9 and TRBJ2-1, the CDR3 gives the full variable domain: DSGVTQTPKHLITATGQRVTLRCSPRSGDLSVYWYQQSLDQGLQFLIQYYNGEERAKGNILERFSAQQFPDLHSELNLSSLELGDSALYFCASSPRGTSGKYNEQFFGPGTRLTVL.

The chain combines TRBV2 with TRBJ1-4; 10 nucleotides match TRBD1. CDR1 SNHLY and CDR2 FYNNEI come from the germline V gene. This CDR3 region has 14 residues. The V gene end was trimmed by 4 bases and the J gene end by 12 bases; junction bases not matched to a gene: 8. CDR3 amino acids: CASSGQGANVELFF. In nucleotides, the CDR3 is TGTGCCAGCAGTGGACAGGGGGCTAATGTGGAACTGTTTTTT.

J is TRBJ2-3 and V is TRBV29-1, with 12 nucleotides matching TRBD2. Losses at the gene ends were 6 bases for V and 0 bases for J; bases not matched to a gene: 7. CDR1 and CDR2 from the germline V gene are SQVTM and ANQGSEA. The CDR3 spans 16 residues. As DNA, the CDR3 is TGCAGCGTGGCAATTGGGACTAGCGGGAGCACAGATACGCAGTATTTT. This sequence encodes CSVAIGTSGSTDTQYF.

To note about this clone: Other nucleotide sequences from this sample produce the same CDR3. The J gene is TRBJ2-3, the V gene TRBV9; D call uncertain. Trimming took 0 bases from V and 1 from J, leaving 6 bases between them. This CDR3 is 14 amino acids long. Germline values: CDR1 SGDLS, CDR2 YYNGEE. CDR3 in DNA: TGTGCCAGCAGCGTAGCCCCTGGCACAGATACGCAGTATTTT. It is translated as CASSVAPGTDTQYF.